The 8 T cell receptor beta chains presented below share a single source sample, sequenced in a study of CD8 T cells in ankylosing spondylitis. TCRdb recomputed calls from the 5' RACE reads with MiXCR, one row per CDR3 protein. Here the sample spans 700,000 to 850,000 distinct CDR3 sequences, roughly 10% being singletons. Their target antigens are unknown. Findings and limits, study-wide: What appeared characteristic of ankylosing spondylitis blood was a TCR beta motif of eight or nine highly homologous variants.

The sample comprised blood, either unsorted or a sorted T cell fraction (not recorded which). The receptors come from a male donor with ankylosing spondylitis.

This rearrangement joins TRBV3-1 to TRBJ2-1; 7 nucleotides agree with TRBD2. The trim removed 2 bases at V and 0 bases at J, leaving 7 bases unmatched. CDR1 LGHDT and CDR2 YNNKEL come from the germline V gene (reference sequence). The CDR3 covers 17 residues. The CDR3 region has the DNA TGTGCCAGCAGCCAATGGGAGGGAGGGAGCTCCTACAATGAGCAGTTCTTC. Amino acids: CASSQWEGGSSYNEQFF.

This clonotype was picked up a small number of times. The V gene is TRBV5-5, the J gene TRBJ2-3; D gene unclear. The germline CDR1 and CDR2 sequences are SGHKS and YYEKEE (reference sequence). This CDR3 region has 18 residues. V gave up 0 bases and J gave up 0 bases, with 17 bases separating them. The CDR3 spells CASSLALLPLGSTDTQYF. As DNA, the CDR3 is TGTGCCAGCAGCTTGGCTTTGCTACCCCTGGGGAGCACAGATACGCAGTATTTT.

This clonotype was detected many times. The chain is built from TRBV28 and TRBJ1-1; 7 nucleotides align to TRBD1. J was trimmed by 4 bases and V by 11 bases; bases with no gene match: 7. The CDR3 is 12 amino acids. Germline V gene sequence: CDR1 MDHEN, CDR2 SYDVKM. CDR3 sequence: CASGGSGTEAFF. In DNA, the CDR3 is TGTGCCTCAGGGGGTTCGGGCACTGAAGCTTTCTTT.

This chain links TRBV20-1 with TRBJ2-7; 8 bases align to TRBD1. The CDR3 runs 13 residues. Trimming took 3 bases from V and 6 from J; bases not matched to a gene: 7. Looked up from germline, CDR1 is DFQATT and CDR2 is SNEGSKA (reference sequence). The CDR3 here is CSARTGEYREQYF. The CDR3 bases are TGCAGTGCTAGGACAGGGGAGTATCGCGAGCAGTACTTC.

The chain employs TRBV20-1 and TRBJ1-5; maybe TRBD1 (5 bases). Per germline, CDR1 DFQATT and CDR2 SNEGSKA (reference sequence). The CDR3 length is 13 residues. Trimming shortened V by 4 bases and J by 4 bases, and 11 bases separated the two germline ends. The CDR3 spells CSATGTLNQPQHF. Written as DNA, the CDR3 is TGCAGTGCTACCGGGACGCTGAATCAGCCCCAGCATTTT.

This chain connects TRBV20-1 to TRBJ2-3; 12 bases are shared with TRBD2. V lost 4 bases and J lost 2; bases outside the gene matches: 7. Germline V gene sequence: CDR1 DFQATT, CDR2 SNEGSKA (reference sequence). The length of the CDR3 is 16 residues. The CDR3 protein is CSAIRGLAGNTDTQYF. The CDR3 DNA sequence: TGCAGTGCTATCCGCGGACTAGCGGGGAACACAGATACGCAGTATTTT.

This clonotype has only a few counts. The V call is TRBV29-1, the J call TRBJ2-5, with D perhaps matching TRBD1 (5 bases). The CDR3 length is 12 residues. The germline V and J ends were trimmed by 7 bases and 5 bases, with 14 bases remaining between them. Germline CDR1 is SQVTM and CDR2 is ANQGSEA. CDR3 bases: TGCAGCGGAGATAGGGGATCGGAGACCCAGTACTTC. Translation: CSGDRGSETQYF.

The chain combines TRBV29-1 with TRBJ2-7; the D is unclear. Trimming cost V 4 bases and J 2 bases, with 12 bases left between them. Germline V gene data show CDR1 as SQVTM and CDR2 as ANQGSEA. The CDR3 sequence is 13 residues long. DNA of the CDR3: TGCAGCGTTGGACTTAGAAACCCCTACGAGCAGTACTTC. Amino acid sequence: CSVGLRNPYEQYF.